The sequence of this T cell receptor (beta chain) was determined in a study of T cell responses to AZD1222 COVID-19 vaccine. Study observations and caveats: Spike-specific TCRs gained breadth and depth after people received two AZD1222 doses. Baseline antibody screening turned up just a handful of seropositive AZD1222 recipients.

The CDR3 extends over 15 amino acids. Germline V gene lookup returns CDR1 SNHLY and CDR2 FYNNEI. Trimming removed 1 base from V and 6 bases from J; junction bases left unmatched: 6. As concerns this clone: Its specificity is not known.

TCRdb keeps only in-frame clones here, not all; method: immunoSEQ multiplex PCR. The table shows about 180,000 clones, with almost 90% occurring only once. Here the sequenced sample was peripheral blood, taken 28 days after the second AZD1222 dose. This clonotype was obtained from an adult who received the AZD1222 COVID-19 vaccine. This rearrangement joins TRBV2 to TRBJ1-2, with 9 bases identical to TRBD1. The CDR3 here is CASSEVDRGSHGYTF. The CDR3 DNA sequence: TGTGCCAGCAGTGAAGTGGACAGGGGTTCTCATGGCTACACCTTC. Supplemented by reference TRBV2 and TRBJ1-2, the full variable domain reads EPEVTQTPSHQVTQMGQEVILRCVPISNHLYFYWYRQILGQKVEFLVSFYNNEISEKSEIFDDQFSVERPDGSNFTLKIRSTKLEDSAMYFCASSEVDRGSHGYTFGSGTRLTVV.